These 31 T cell receptor beta chains were all obtained from the same sample, sequenced in a study of T cells after yellow fever vaccination. TCRdb reprocessed the 5' RACE reads with MiXCR, giving one entry per CDR3 protein. The data show roughly 520,000 distinct CDR3 sequences, with roughly 22% seen just once and about 15% held by the top ten. The sequences come from PBMCs, collected around 3 weeks after the first yellow fever vaccination. Receptors originate from a young man who received the YFV17D yellow fever vaccine.

The chain couples TRBV15 to TRBJ2-1; 8 bases agree with TRBD1. Germline V gene lookup returns CDR1 LNHNV and CDR2 YYDKDF (reference sequence). With 4 bases clipped from V and 13 bases from J, the junction kept 9 bases outside the gene matches. This CDR3 contains 13 residues. CDR3 coding DNA: TGTGCCACCAGCAAATACAGGGGGTCGACTCAGTTCTTC. This encodes CATSKYRGSTQFF.

The chain carries TRBV24-1 and TRBJ2-5, with TRBD2 matching 9 bases. The CDR3 runs 19 residues. CDR1 and CDR2 from the germline V gene are KGHDR and SFDVKD. With V trimmed by 2 bases and J by 3 bases, 15 bases remained unmatched. CDR3 residues: CATSDSLAGLAGTEETQYF. The CDR3 nucleotides read TGTGCCACCAGTGATTCTCTTGCTGGTCTAGCGGGGACCGAAGAGACCCAGTACTTC.

The chain recombines TRBV14 with TRBJ1-5; D possibly corresponds to TRBD1 (6 bases). V shed 1 base and J shed 4 bases, with 8 bases lying between them. This CDR3 region has 14 residues. Germline CDR1 is SGHDN and CDR2 is FVKESK. DNA for the CDR3: TGTGCCAGCAGCCAAGGGGGGCAAAATCAGCCCCAGCATTTT. Its protein is CASSQGGQNQPQHF.

V usage is TRBV20-1 and J usage is TRBJ1-2; no clear D gene. CDR3 size: 13 residues. CDR1 DFQATT and CDR2 SNEGSKA come from the germline V gene (reference sequence). The ends were cut back, 0 bases at V and 2 bases at J, with 7 bases in the middle. The CDR3 reads CSARDNSNYGYTF. CDR3 nucleotide sequence: TGCAGTGCTAGAGATAACAGCAACTATGGCTACACCTTC.

This clonotype was counted at least ten times. One end of the junction is discordant with germline, which a read error may explain. The chain has TRBV7-7 and TRBJ2-6, with D unclear. CDR3 size: 13 residues. The germline V gene encodes CDR1 SSHAT and CDR2 FNYEAQ (reference sequence). CDR3 residues: CASSSLRGNVLTF. The CDR3 DNA sequence: TGTGCTAGCAGCTCGCTACGCGGAAACGTCCTGACTTTC.

The chain joins TRBV3-1 to TRBJ2-1, with 7 bases identical to TRBD1. V was pared by 1 base and J by 6 bases, with 9 bases of the junction left unmatched. The length of the CDR3 is 16 residues. Germline V gene sequence: CDR1 LGHDT, CDR2 YNNKEL (reference sequence). The CDR3 sequence is CASSQVTGTQFNEQFF. The CDR3 region has the DNA TGTGCCAGCAGCCAAGTGACAGGGACCCAATTCAATGAGCAGTTCTTC.

This clonotype was counted between two and nine times. This rearrangement joins TRBV19 to TRBJ2-7; the D is unclear. V was clipped by 0 bases and J by 3 bases, with 9 bases between them. Germline assignment: CDR1 LNHDA and CDR2 SQIVND (reference sequence). This CDR3 has 14 amino acids. The CDR3, as DNA: TGTGCCAGTAGTATAGATGAGACAAACTACGAGCAGTACTTC. Its protein is CASSIDETNYEQYF.

This clonotype has more than one count but fewer than ten. The chain has TRBV12-3 or TRBV12-4 and TRBJ1-1; maybe TRBD1 (5 bases). The CDR3 consists of 14 residues. V lost 8 bases to trimming and J lost 0 bases, with 13 bases between them. This CDR3 is CASCSGFMNTEAFF. The CDR3 DNA sequence: TGTGCCAGCTGTTCAGGGTTCATGAACACTGAAGCTTTCTTT.

This clonotype was found a few times. This CDR3 is missing its conserved last phenylalanine or tryptophan, likely due to a read error. The limits of the CDR3 on the DNA are not certain, so only TCRdb's listed CDR3 is given. V gene TRBV24-1 combines with J gene TRBJ2-3; the table's TRBD2 call for D was not verified on the DNA. Germline values: CDR1 KGHDR, CDR2 SFDVKD. The CDR3 is 10 residues long, ends included. This CDR3 reads CATSDLSRSE.

This clonotype was picked up a small number of times. The chain is built from TRBV29-1 and TRBJ2-2; D is ambiguous. CDR1 and CDR2 (germline): SQVTM, ANQGSEA. CDR3 length: 15 amino acids. V shed 4 bases and J shed 0 bases, with 12 bases lying between them. The DNA for the CDR3 is TGCAGCGTTGGATCATCCGGTACGAACACCGGGGAGCTGTTTTTT. This codes for CSVGSSGTNTGELFF.

In this sample, this clonotype turned up many times. The rearrangement joins TRBV30 to TRBJ1-5; D ambiguous. Trimming shortened V by 2 bases and J by 2 bases, and 10 bases separated the two germline ends. The CDR3 extends over 14 amino acids. Per germline, CDR1 GTSNPN and CDR2 SVGIG (reference sequence). As DNA, the CDR3 is TGTGCCTGGAGTTTGGGATTTGGCAATCAGCCCCAGCATTTT. It encodes CAWSLGFGNQPQHF.

The gene calls are TRBV3-1 and TRBJ2-5, with a possible D match to TRBD2 (6 bases). V was pared by 9 bases and J by 0 bases, with 8 bases between. This CDR3 contains 12 residues. CDR1 and CDR2 (germline): LGHDT, YNNKEL (reference sequence). CDR3 nucleotides: TGTGCCAGTTGGGACTACCAAGAGACCCAGTACTTC. Translated: CASWDYQETQYF.

Many counts were recorded for this clonotype. The chain links TRBV4-2 to TRBJ1-3; D call uncertain. The CDR3 contains 15 residues. Trimming cost V 0 bases and J 0 bases, with 6 bases left between them. Germline CDR1 and CDR2: LGHNA and YNFKEQ. The CDR3 is CASSQDLSSGNTIYF. The CDR3 DNA reads TGTGCCAGCAGCCAAGATTTGAGCTCTGGAAACACCATATATTTT.

The rearrangement joins TRBV15 to TRBJ1-1, with a possible D match to TRBD1 (5 bases). The CDR3 is 15 residues long. V lost 1 base and J lost 1, with 10 bases in between. Germline CDR1 is LNHNV and CDR2 is YYDKDF (reference sequence). The CDR3 coding sequence is TGTGCCACCAGCAGAGTGAGGGGTGAGAACACTGAAGCTTTCTTT. This gives the protein CATSRVRGENTEAFF.

The V gene is TRBV5-4, the J gene TRBJ2-3; 15 bases align to TRBD2. The germline gives CDR1 SGHNT, CDR2 YYREEE (reference sequence). The CDR3 runs to 17 residues. V lost 0 bases to trimming and J lost 1 base; unmatched junction nucleotides: 0. The CDR3 here is CASSLGTSGGGTDTQYF. CDR3 bases: TGTGCCAGCAGCTTGGGGACTAGCGGGGGGGGCACAGATACGCAGTATTTT.

There are many counts of this clonotype. The rearrangement uses TRBV20-1 and TRBJ2-5, with D possibly being TRBD2 (6 bases). CDR3 size: 13 residues. Germline assignment: CDR1 DFQATT and CDR2 SNEGSKA (reference sequence). The CDR3 is CRASRAGEETQYF. The CDR3 DNA follows: TGCAGAGCCTCCCGAGCGGGCGAAGAGACCCAGTACTTC.

This clonotype occurred a few times. The chain combines TRBV5-1 with TRBJ1-2; D uncertain. In germline, CDR1 is SGHRS, CDR2 YFSETQ. The V gene lost 0 bases and the J gene lost 2 bases, with 14 bases spanning the gap. The CDR3 is 16 amino acids. This CDR3 is CASSLDYRFWNYGYTF. CDR3 bases: TGCGCCAGCAGCTTGGACTACAGATTTTGGAACTATGGCTACACCTTC.

V usage is TRBV20-1 and J usage is TRBJ2-3; D gene unclear. The germline gives CDR1 DFQATT, CDR2 SNEGSKA (reference sequence). Trimming took 4 bases from V and 4 from J, leaving 9 bases between them. The CDR3 loop spans 12 amino acids. The DNA for the CDR3 is TGCAGTGCTATCCGGGCCCCAGATACGCAGTATTTT. It translates to CSAIRAPDTQYF.

The genes are TRBV5-1 and TRBJ1-1; no clear D. Trimming cost V 4 bases and J 0 bases, with 13 bases left between them. The CDR3 totals 15 residues. CDR1 SGHRS and CDR2 YFSETQ come from the germline V gene. As DNA, the CDR3 is TGCGCCAGCAGCCCCGGAGGTTACATGAACACTGAAGCTTTCTTT. It translates to CASSPGGYMNTEAFF.

The CDR3: CASSTYPSYQHF. The CDR3 coding sequence is TGTGCCAGTAGTACCTACCCCTCATATCAGCATTTT. The gene calls are TRBV19 and TRBJ1-5, with no clear D. CDR1 and CDR2 (germline): LNHDA, SQIVND (reference sequence). The CDR3 is made up of 12 amino acids. V dropped 4 bases and J dropped 13 bases, with 14 bases sitting between them.

The chain recombines TRBV6-4 with TRBJ2-5; no firm D call. V was pared by 4 bases and J by 6 bases, with 6 bases between. This CDR3 region has 11 residues. The V gene's germline CDR1 is MRHNA and CDR2 SNTAGT. CDR3 DNA: TGTGCCAGCAGTGGAGGAAAGACCCAGTACTTC. This gives the protein CASSGGKTQYF.

This clonotype was observed a few times. The chain combines TRBV20-1 with TRBJ2-3, with 11 bases aligning to TRBD2. Trimming at V came to 3 bases and at J to 2 bases, leaving 7 bases not matched to a gene. The CDR3 spans 16 residues. The germline gives CDR1 DFQATT, CDR2 SNEGSKA (reference sequence). The CDR3: CSARRASGGYTDTQYF. DNA for the CDR3: TGCAGTGCTAGGCGGGCTAGCGGGGGGTACACAGATACGCAGTATTTT.

The sample holds a few counts of this clonotype. The gene calls are TRBV5-1 and TRBJ1-5, with 7 bases aligning to TRBD1. CDR3 length equals 15 residues. V lost 3 bases and J lost 4; bases outside the gene matches: 7. Germline V gives CDR1 SGHRS, CDR2 YFSETQ. The CDR3 sequence is CASSWSGTVNQPQHF. CDR3 nucleotide sequence: TGCGCCAGCAGCTGGAGCGGGACAGTTAATCAGCCCCAGCATTTT.

This clonotype was counted between two and nine times. The CDR3 is CASEGLGAKNIQYF. CDR3 bases: TGTGCCAGCGAAGGACTAGGGGCCAAAAACATTCAGTACTTC. This sequence joins TRBV7-9 and TRBJ2-4; 7 positions match TRBD2. This CDR3 is built from 14 residues. Per the germline V gene, CDR1 is SEHNR and CDR2 is FQNEAQ (reference sequence). With V trimmed by 8 bases and J by 1 base, 5 bases remained unmatched.

This chain links TRBV30 with TRBJ2-7, with 10 bases that match TRBD1. The trim removed 3 bases at V and 6 bases at J, leaving 8 bases unmatched. Germline V CDR1 and CDR2: GTSNPN, SVGIG (reference sequence). The CDR3 is 14 amino acids. DNA of the CDR3: TGTGCCTGGAGCACCGGGACAGGGGAAGGCGAGCAGTACTTC. It codes for CAWSTGTGEGEQYF.

The V call is TRBV5-5, the J call TRBJ2-1, with D possibly TRBD1 on 6 matching bases. The CDR3 runs to 15 residues. Germline CDR1 reads SGHKS; CDR2 reads YYEKEE (reference sequence). Trimming cost V 4 bases and J 2 bases, with 13 bases left between them. The CDR3 spells CASSRLGQTYNEQFF. The CDR3 DNA reads as TGTGCCAGCAGCCGATTAGGACAGACCTACAATGAGCAGTTCTTC.

The chain recombines TRBV3-1 with TRBJ2-5; 11 bases line up with TRBD2. After removal of 2 bases from V and 5 bases from J, the junction contained 10 bases not matched to a gene. The CDR3 runs 17 residues. Germline CDR1 reads LGHDT; CDR2 reads YNNKEL (reference sequence). DNA of the CDR3: TGTGCCAGCAGCCAAATTTTTGCGACTAGCGGGGCTGAGACCCAGTACTTC. Protein product: CASSQIFATSGAETQYF.

This clonotype has a count of ten or more. The chain joins TRBV15 to TRBJ2-1, with 11 bases matching TRBD1. Germline V gene lookup returns CDR1 LNHNV and CDR2 YYDKDF (reference sequence). V was pared by 3 bases and J by 6 bases, with 4 bases of the junction left unmatched. The CDR3 is made up of 15 amino acids. CDR3 DNA: TGTGCCACCAGCAGCGGGACAGGGGGTCTCAATGAGCAGTTCTTC. Its translation: CATSSGTGGLNEQFF.

This clonotype was found a few times. The rearrangement links TRBV30 to TRBJ2-7; TRBD1 matches at 7 bases. Germline V gene sequence: CDR1 GTSNPN, CDR2 SVGIG (reference sequence). Trimming at V came to 2 bases and at J to 3 bases, leaving 1 base not matched to a gene. This CDR3 has 12 amino acids. The CDR3, as DNA: TGTGCCTGGAGTAGGGACAGCTACGAGCAGTACTTC. This sequence encodes CAWSRDSYEQYF.

Only a few counts were recorded for this clonotype. V usage is TRBV4-1 and J usage is TRBJ1-2; D gene ambiguous. CDR1 is MGHRA and CDR2 is YSYEKL in the germline V gene. The CDR3 is made up of 14 amino acids. Trimming shortened V by 1 base and J by 4 bases, and 10 bases separated the two germline ends. The CDR3 sequence is CASSQVDAGYGYTF. CDR3 DNA: TGCGCCAGCAGCCAAGTGGATGCGGGCTATGGCTACACCTTC.

The rearrangement joins TRBV6-1 to TRBJ2-1; D possibly corresponds to TRBD1 (6 bases). Germline values: CDR1 MNHNS, CDR2 SASEGT. V lost 6 bases and J 1 base, leaving 16 bases between the germline ends. The CDR3 covers 16 residues. Here the CDR3 reads CASRPSTGKSYNEQFF. CDR3 nucleotides: TGTGCCAGCAGACCCTCAACAGGGAAGTCCTACAATGAGCAGTTCTTC.